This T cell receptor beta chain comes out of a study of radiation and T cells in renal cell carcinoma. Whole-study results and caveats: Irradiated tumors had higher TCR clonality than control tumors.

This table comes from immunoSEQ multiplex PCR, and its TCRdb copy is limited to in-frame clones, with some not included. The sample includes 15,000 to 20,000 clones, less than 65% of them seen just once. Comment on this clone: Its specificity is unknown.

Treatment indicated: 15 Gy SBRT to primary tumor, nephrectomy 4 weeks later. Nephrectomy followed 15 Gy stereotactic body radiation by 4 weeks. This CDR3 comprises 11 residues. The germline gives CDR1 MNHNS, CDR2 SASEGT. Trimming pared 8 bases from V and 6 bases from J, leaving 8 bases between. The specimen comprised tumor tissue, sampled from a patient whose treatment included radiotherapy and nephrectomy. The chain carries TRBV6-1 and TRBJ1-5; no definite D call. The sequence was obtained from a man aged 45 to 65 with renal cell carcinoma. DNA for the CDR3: TGTGCCAGCGAAAAGGGTCAGCCCCAGCATTTT. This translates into CASEKGQPQHF.